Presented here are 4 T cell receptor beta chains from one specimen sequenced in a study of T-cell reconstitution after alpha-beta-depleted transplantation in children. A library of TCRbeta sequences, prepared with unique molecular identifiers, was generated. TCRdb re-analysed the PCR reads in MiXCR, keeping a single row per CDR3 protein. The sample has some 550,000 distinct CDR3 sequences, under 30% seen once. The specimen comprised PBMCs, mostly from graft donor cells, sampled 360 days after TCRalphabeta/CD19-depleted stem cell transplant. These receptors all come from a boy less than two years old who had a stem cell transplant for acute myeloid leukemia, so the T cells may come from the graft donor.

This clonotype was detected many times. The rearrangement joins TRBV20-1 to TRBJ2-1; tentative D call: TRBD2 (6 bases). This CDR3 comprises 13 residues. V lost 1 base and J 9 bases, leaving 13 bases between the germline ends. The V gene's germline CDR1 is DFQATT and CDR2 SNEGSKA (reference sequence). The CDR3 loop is CSARGTGGGEQFF. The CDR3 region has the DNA TGCAGTGCTAGAGGTACCGGGGGTGGTGAGCAGTTCTTC.

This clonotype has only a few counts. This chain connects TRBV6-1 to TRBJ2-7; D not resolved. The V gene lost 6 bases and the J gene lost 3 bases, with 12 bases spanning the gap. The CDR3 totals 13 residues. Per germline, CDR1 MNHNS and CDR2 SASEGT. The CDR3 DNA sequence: TGTGCCAGCAGCCTCCGGCACGGCTACGAGCAGTACTTC. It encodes CASSLRHGYEQYF.

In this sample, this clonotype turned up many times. The CDR3 loop is CASSFQGYGSYNEQFF. The CDR3 DNA reads as TGTGCCAGCAGCTTTCAGGGCTACGGCTCCTACAATGAGCAGTTCTTC. J is TRBJ2-1 and V is TRBV12-3 or TRBV12-4; TRBD1 is a possible D gene (5 bases). The CDR3 spans 16 residues. V was clipped by 6 bases and J by 0 bases, with 15 bases between them.

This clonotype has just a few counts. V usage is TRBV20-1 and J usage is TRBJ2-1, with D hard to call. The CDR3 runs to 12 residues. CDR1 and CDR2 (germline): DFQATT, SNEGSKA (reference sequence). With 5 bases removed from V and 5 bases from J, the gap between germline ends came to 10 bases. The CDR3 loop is CSAVLRNNEQFF. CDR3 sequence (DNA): TGCAGTGCTGTACTCAGAAACAATGAGCAGTTCTTC.